The present T cell receptor beta chain was sequenced within a study of T cells in Graves' hyperthyroidism and ophthalmopathy. Notes on the study in general: Through a model of 13 V-J features, ophthalmopathy was separated from stable hyperthyroidism. Most thyroid-expanded clonotypes above 0.001 were also found in blood.

Germline CDR1 DFQATT, CDR2 SNEGSKA (reference sequence). CDR3 length: 14 residues. V lost 3 bases, J lost 4 bases, and 2 bases stayed unmatched. This clonotype was observed a few times. Its antigen is undetermined. Authors of the study amplified TCR beta CDR3 regions from RNA transcripts. With the HTBI primer set, the TCR CDR3 went through a first round of RT-PCR. TCRdb recomputed calls from the multiplex PCR reads with MiXCR, one row per CDR3 protein. The repertoire has fewer than 650,000 distinct CDR3 sequences, 14% of them found once; the top ten carry around 14%. The PBMCs were taken from 10 ml of fresh peripheral blood.

The specimen was blood. The TCR originated in a middle-aged woman with Graves' hyperthyroidism. The chain recombines TRBV20-1 with TRBJ2-3; TRBD2 matches at 12 bases. Here the CDR3 reads CSARTSGRPDTQYF. In nucleotides, the CDR3 is TGCAGTGCTAGGACTAGCGGGAGACCAGATACGCAGTATTTT.